This T cell receptor beta chain came from a study of blood T cell repertoires in COVID-19. Trimming shortened V by 4 bases and J by 0 bases, and 4 bases separated the two germline ends. CDR1 is SGHAT, CDR2 FQNNGV, per germline. This CDR3 is 14 amino acids long. The authors' processing: Amplified reference gene primers provided the basis for estimating nucleated cell counts. TCRdb keeps only in-frame clones here, not all; method: immunoSEQ multiplex PCR. Clonal size and the V and J genes are those of that table, whereas D and trimming came from the DNA. The data contain over 150,000 clones, 90% to 95% of them singletons.

The receptor was isolated from a man aged 30 to 39 with COVID-19, enrolled during active disease. The source material was peripheral blood. The chain carries TRBV11-2 and TRBJ2-6; no reliable D call. The CDR3 bases are TGTGCCAGCAGCTCGTACTCTGGGGCCAACGTCCTGACTTTC. Translation: CASSSYSGANVLTF.